These T cell receptor beta chains were read from a single sample in a study of molecular identifiers for immune sequencing clone quantification. TCRdb re-derived calls from the PCR reads in MiXCR, one entry per CDR3 protein. There are about 40,000 distinct CDR3 sequences in the sample; approximately 17% occur only once, and 5.5% to 7.5% lies in the top ten. The sample taken for sequencing was naive CD8+ T cells from blood, with Jurkat cell RNA spiked in. The receptor source for this set is a human donor in good health. Some libraries in this study had Jurkat cell RNA spiked in. Both conserved end residues are trimmed from each CDR3. Fields, in order: clone size, V gene, CDR3 length, J gene, CDR3 protein. Expanded clones get a size class; other rows say once, few or many, or leave the size out.

many	TRBV12-3/TRBV12-4	14	TRBJ2-1	ASRATPGLADNEQF
many	TRBV14	11	TRBJ2-7	ASSQWTGVEQY
once	TRBV5-1	13	TRBJ2-5	ASGYPSGRLETQY
many	TRBV12-3/TRBV12-4	12	TRBJ2-1	ASTGPSSYNEQF
medium-sized	TRBV7-8	11	TRBJ2-7	ASARDRGPEQY
many	TRBV5-6	13	TRBJ2-3	ASSLERVSTDTQY
many	TRBV9	13	TRBJ2-2	ASSYDASNTGELF
few	TRBV27	12	TRBJ1-1	ASSPSGGNTEAF
many	TRBV28	13	TRBJ2-6	ASSRSFSGANVLT
many	TRBV12-3/TRBV12-4	13	TRBJ2-7	ASSDRTGRVYEQY
many	TRBV6-2/TRBV6-3	11	TRBJ2-1	ASTLGGYNEQF
many	TRBV7-9	14	TRBJ2-7	ASSFGGRESSYEQY
NA	TRBV9	12	TRBJ2-1	ASSVGSADNEQF
many	TRBV6-5	13	TRBJ1-5	ASSHRGLGNQPQH
many	TRBV4-3	14	TRBJ1-3	ASSQFAGDSGNTIY
many	TRBV5-6	10	TRBJ2-1	ASSLGGYEQF
many	TRBV11-2	14	TRBJ2-3	ASSHLRTGSTDTQY
medium-sized	TRBV7-9	9	TRBJ2-2	ASSLSGELF
many	TRBV24-1	13	TRBJ2-1	ATSYTGTGHNEQF
few	TRBV4-1	12	TRBJ2-1	ASSQDKGESEQF
NA	TRBV5-1	12	TRBJ2-7	ASSYTGQPYEQY
NA	TRBV3-1	14	TRBJ2-3	ASSQRTGVSTDTQY
many	TRBV7-8	13	TRBJ2-7	ASSLEPGPSYEQY
few	TRBV3-1	12	TRBJ2-7	ASSQDGQAYEQY
many	TRBV13	10	TRBJ2-7	ASSLGLREQY
many	TRBV27	12	TRBJ2-7	ASSFSGRAYEQY
medium-sized	TRBV5-1	13	TRBJ1-5	ASSWEGLGNQPQH
many	TRBV28	12	TRBJ2-7	ASSTMGEIYEQY
many	TRBV27	14	TRBJ2-3	ASSPSPTGGADTQY
many	TRBV28	14	TRBJ2-3	ASSLPAGRLTDTQY
NA	TRBV2	10	TRBJ2-1	ASSVYENEQF
many	TRBV5-1	14	TRBJ2-7	ASSLAASAGVHEQY
few	TRBV7-2	14	TRBJ2-5	ASSLVEDGGQGAQY
NA	TRBV11-2	11	TRBJ2-1	ASSLDLAGEQF
many	TRBV6-5	12	TRBJ2-7	ASSPGTNSYEQY
many	TRBV2	10	TRBJ2-7	ASSSGVYEQY
NA	TRBV28	12	TRBJ1-5	ASSSLGWTQPQH
NA	TRBV19	11	TRBJ2-1	ASRSASGNEQF
many	TRBV29-1	12	TRBJ1-6	SVLTGQGNSPLH
many	TRBV4-1	14	TRBJ2-1	ASTPGGQAKFNEQF
NA	TRBV28	16	TRBJ1-5	ASSIPPGTGGSNLPQH
many	TRBV28	11	TRBJ1-4	ASSLRAGEKLF
many	TRBV9	12	TRBJ2-7	ASSGTGGSYEQY
many	TRBV14	12	TRBJ2-7	ASSPSGPSYEQY
few	TRBV7-9	11	TRBJ2-1	ASSLIVGGEQF
few	TRBV7-6	12	TRBJ2-1	ASTLLRGYNEQF